This is a list of T cell receptor beta chains from one sample in a study of T-cell reconstitution after alpha-beta-depleted transplantation in children. TCRdb re-called the PCR reads through MiXCR, storing one row per CDR3 protein. The sample holds 250,000 to 400,000 distinct CDR3 sequences, around 20% seen once. Sample: PBMCs, mostly from graft donor cells, taken 180 days after TCRalphabeta/CD19-depleted stem cell transplant. These receptors all stem from a male patient between 5 and 17 years old who had a stem cell transplant for acute lymphoblastic leukemia, so the T cells may come from the graft donor. Each CDR3 is given with its conserved first and last residue. A D gene is named only where the DNA matches it firmly. Only part of the rows carry a size: once, few, many, or a class if the clone is expanded.

cdr3_aa cdr3_nt j_call v_call d_call clone_size
CASSLGDRSYEQYF TGCGCCAGCAGCTTGGGTGACAGGAGCTACGAGCAGTACTTC TRBJ2-7 TRBV5-1 NA many
CSAPIIPGNRETQYF TGCAGTGCTCCGATTATCCCGGGAAATAGGGAGACCCAGTACTTC TRBJ2-5 TRBV20-1 NA NA
CASSLTLAATGSYNEQFF TGTGCCAGCAGCTTAACCCTTGCGGCTACTGGCTCCTACAATGAGCAGTTCTTC TRBJ2-1 TRBV11-1 NA few
CSATPRLAGGHEDTQYF TGCAGTGCTACCCCGAGACTAGCGGGAGGCCACGAGGATACGCAGTATTTT TRBJ2-3 TRBV20-1 TRBD2 few
CASSSYADSHTEAFF TGTGCCAGCAGCTCGTATGCTGATTCCCACACTGAAGCTTTCTTT TRBJ1-1 TRBV7-9 NA NA
CASSLILGSTDTQYF TGTGCCAGCAGCTTAATTTTGGGGAGCACAGATACGCAGTATTTT TRBJ2-3 TRBV7-3 NA NA
CASSPGGARSPLHF TGTGCCAGCAGCCCCGGGGGGGCTCGCTCACCCCTCCACTTT TRBJ1-6 TRBV7-9 NA NA
CASSLRGYKLFF TGTGCCAGCAGCTTGAGAGGGTACAAACTGTTTTTT TRBJ1-4 TRBV5-6 NA few
CASGLSRTLQETQYF TGTGCTAGTGGTTTATCCCGAACCCTCCAAGAGACCCAGTACTTC TRBJ2-5 TRBV12-5 NA NA
CASGPTGTLNQPQHF TGTGCTAGTGGCCCGACAGGGACCCTCAATCAGCCCCAGCATTTT TRBJ1-5 TRBV12-5 TRBD1 NA
CASSSAVAGNANTGELFF TGTGCCAGCAGTTCGGCTGTAGCGGGAAACGCGAACACCGGGGAGCTGTTTTTT TRBJ2-2 TRBV12-3/TRBV12-4 TRBD2 few
CASSRENRRNTEAFF TGTGCCAGCAGCCGAGAAAACAGGCGGAACACTGAAGCTTTCTTT TRBJ1-1 TRBV7-6 NA NA
CASSQEGQGTHYGYTF TGCGCCAGCAGCCAAGAAGGACAGGGGACGCATTATGGCTACACCTTC TRBJ1-2 TRBV4-1 TRBD1 few
CASSYEVWGGPSSYEQYF TGTGCCAGCAGTTACGAGGTTTGGGGCGGGCCGTCTTCCTACGAGCAGTACTTC TRBJ2-7 TRBV6-5 NA few
CASSLGREETQYF TGTGCCAGCAGTTTGGGCAGGGAAGAGACCCAGTACTTC TRBJ2-5 TRBV27 NA many
CSAVTGAGNYGYTF TGCAGTGCCGTAACAGGGGCAGGGAACTATGGCTACACCTTC TRBJ1-2 TRBV20-1 TRBD1 NA
CSHRGPKNTEAFF TGCAGCCACCGAGGTCCGAAAAACACTGAAGCTTTCTTT TRBJ1-1 TRBV29-1 NA few
CASTNREVPTDTQYF TGCGCCAGCACCAACCGGGAGGTCCCCACAGATACGCAGTATTTT TRBJ2-3 TRBV5-1 TRBD2 few
CASRKPDSSTDTQYF TGTGCCAGCAGAAAGCCGGACAGCAGCACAGATACGCAGTATTTT TRBJ2-3 TRBV7-8 NA once
CASSLAMGLAYEQYF TGTGCCAGCAGCTTAGCGATGGGACTAGCCTACGAGCAGTACTTC TRBJ2-7 TRBV7-2 TRBD2 NA